This paragraph covers one TCR beta chain sequence. The CDR3 has 15 amino acids. CDR1 MDHEN and CDR2 SYDVKM come from the germline V gene. J gave up 5 bases and V 6 bases, and 12 bases lay outside the gene matches. Several immunoSEQ plates received, in even portions, the genomic DNA of each subset. What was sequenced on ten immunoSEQ deep assay plates was unsorted PBMC DNA. Sequencing was performed with immunoSEQ multiplex PCR; in TCRdb, only in-frame clones are kept and a portion is missing. Of about 490,000 clones listed, 70% to 80% are singletons. This sample is drawn from a study of shared clonotypes between healthy human individuals.

Sample: PBMCs. This chain joins TRBV28 and TRBJ1-2; the match to TRBD1 covers 7 bases. This receptor was taken from a woman aged 40-49 years in good health. Some clones in this sample may be carry-over from other donors' samples. The CDR3 nucleotides read TGTGCCAGCAGCCCGGGACAGTCCGGATGGTATGGCTACACCTTC. Encoded protein: CASSPGQSGWYGYTF.